The 23 T cell receptor beta chains presented below share a single source sample, sequenced in a study of cytomegalovirus exposure and HLA in healthy donors. PCR employed 60 Vbeta and 13 Jbeta primers. Here immunoSEQ multiplex PCR was the method, and the copy in TCRdb shows in-frame clones only, minus some. Among some 99,000 clones, about 80% were seen once, and the ten largest hold 1.5% to 2%. The sample was PBMCs. The receptors originated from a man aged 35 to 55 in good health and CMV-seronegative.

The CDR3 DNA sequence: TGTGCCAGCAGCCGGGGGGGCGGAGGACGCGTCGGGGAGCAGTACTTC. Amino acid sequence: CASSRGGGGRVGEQYF. This chain uses TRBV7-9 with TRBJ2-5, with 8 bases lining up with TRBD2. V shed 5 bases and J 11 bases; nucleotides not matched to a gene: 19. Germline V CDR1 and CDR2: SEHNR, FQNEAQ (reference sequence). The CDR3 totals 16 residues.

The chain couples TRBV25-1 to TRBJ2-7, with 12 bases lining up with TRBD2. CDR3 length equals 14 residues. With 8 bases clipped from V and 2 bases from J, the junction kept 4 bases outside the gene matches. Germline V CDR1 and CDR2: MGHDK, SYGVNS. The DNA of the CDR3 is TGTGCCAGCGCCGGACTAGCGGGAACCTACGAGCAGTACTTC. It codes for CASAGLAGTYEQYF.

CDR3 nucleotide sequence: TGTGCCAGCAGTTATATCCCTGGCGGAACCTACGAGCAGTACTTC. Protein sequence: CASSYIPGGTYEQYF. The chain has TRBV6-5 and TRBJ2-7; D is unclear. The CDR3 consists of 15 residues. Trimming shortened V by 3 bases and J by 2 bases, and 14 bases separated the two germline ends. Looked up from germline, CDR1 is MNHEY and CDR2 is SVGAGI.

The chain carries TRBV5-4 and TRBJ2-1, with D perhaps matching TRBD1 (5 bases). Germline CDR1 SGHNT, CDR2 YYREEE (reference sequence). V was clipped by 1 base and J by 6 bases, with 8 bases between them. This CDR3 has 13 residues. Here the CDR3 DNA reads TGTGCCAGCAGCTTGAGGGGTCCCAATGAGCAGTTCTTC. Its protein product is CASSLRGPNEQFF.

This clone was recorded once. Other DNA sequences from this sample encode an identical CDR3 as well. This chain's CDR3 is CATSLFANHEAFF. In DNA, the CDR3 is TGTGCCACCAGCCTCTTTGCGAACCATGAAGCTTTCTTT. The V call is TRBV15, the J call TRBJ1-1; D unresolved. Germline V gives CDR1 LNHNV, CDR2 YYDKDF (reference sequence). This CDR3 comprises 13 residues. The V end was cut by 5 bases, the J end by 7 bases, with 14 bases between.

This sequence joins TRBV6-5 and TRBJ1-5; no reliable D call. V was trimmed by 6 bases and J by 2 bases, leaving 8 bases between them. This CDR3 comprises 13 residues. The germline gives CDR1 MNHEY, CDR2 SVGAGI. The CDR3: CASRKQGNQPQHF. In DNA form, the CDR3 reads TGTGCCAGCAGGAAGCAGGGCAATCAGCCCCAGCATTTT.

Only a few counts were recorded for this clone. The chain links TRBV7-2 to TRBJ2-5; TRBD1 is a possible D gene (5 bases). The V end was cut by 1 base, the J end by 2 bases, with 8 bases between. This CDR3 is 14 amino acids long. Looked up from germline, CDR1 is SGHTA and CDR2 is FQGNSA. The CDR3 DNA is TGTGCCAGCAGCTTAGGTAGGGGACAAGAGACCCAGTACTTC. As protein: CASSLGRGQETQYF.

V gene TRBV9 combines with J gene TRBJ2-2; D might be TRBD2 (5 bases). This CDR3 is 16 amino acids long. The V end was cut by 3 bases, the J end by 1 base, with 13 bases between. In germline, CDR1 is SGDLS, CDR2 YYNGEE. The CDR3 is CASSGLDWVNTGELFF. The DNA for the CDR3 is TGTGCCAGCAGCGGACTGGACTGGGTGAACACCGGGGAGCTGTTTTTT.

This sequence joins TRBV7-2 and TRBJ2-7; D not certain. Deletions cut 5 bases from V and 1 base from J, with 18 bases between. CDR1 and CDR2 (germline): SGHTA, FQGNSA. CDR3 length: 16 residues. DNA for the CDR3: TGTGCCAGCAGCCTAGACTCGGGTGGCCCATCCTACGAGCAGTACTTC. It yields the protein CASSLDSGGPSYEQYF. The variable domain in full, completed from reference TRBV7-2 and TRBJ2-7, reads GAGVSQSPSNKVTEKGKDVELRCDPISGHTALYWYRQSLGQGLEFLIYFQGNSAPDKSGLPSDRFSAERTGGSVSTLTIQRTQQEDSAVYLCASSLDSGGPSYEQYFGPGTRLTVT.

V and J are TRBV7-2 and TRBJ2-2; TRBD1 matches at 10 bases. The germline gives CDR1 SGHTA, CDR2 FQGNSA. The CDR3 is made up of 14 amino acids. Germline trimming cut 5 bases from V and 10 bases from J; bases unmatched to any gene: 7. The CDR3 bases are TGTGCCAGCAGCCTCAGACAGGGGGCTGAGGAGCTGTTTTTT. Protein: CASSLRQGAEELFF.

Details on this clone: One end of the junction is discordant with germline, which a read error may explain. The chain links TRBV7-9 to TRBJ1-4; 10 bases align to TRBD1. The germline gives CDR1 SEHNR, CDR2 FQNEAQ (reference sequence). The CDR3 is made up of 14 amino acids. CDR3: CSSSSDRGLEKLFF. The DNA for the CDR3 is TGTTCCAGCAGCTCGGACAGGGGGTTGGAAAAACTGTTTTTT. The whole variable domain, filled in from reference TRBV7-9 and TRBJ1-4, reads DTGVSQNPRHKITKRGQNVTFRCDPISEHNRLYWYRQTLGQGPEFLTYFQNEAQLEKSRLLSDRFSAERPKGSFSTLEIQRTEQGDSAMYLCSSSSDRGLEKLFFGSGTQLSVL.

The J gene is TRBJ1-2, the V gene TRBV7-2, with a possible D match to TRBD1 (6 bases). The germline V gene encodes CDR1 SGHTA and CDR2 FQGNSA. CDR3 size: 11 residues. With 1 base removed from V and 11 bases from J, the gap between germline ends came to 8 bases. The CDR3, as DNA: TGTGCCAGCAGCTTAGACAGGGTGTACACCTTC. Translation gives CASSLDRVYTF. The full variable domain, its missing parts supplied by reference TRBV7-2 and TRBJ1-2, is GAGVSQSPSNKVTEKGKDVELRCDPISGHTALYWYRQSLGQGLEFLIYFQGNSAPDKSGLPSDRFSAERTGGSVSTLTIQRTQQEDSAVYLCASSLDRVYTFGSGTRLTVV.

The chain uses TRBV2 and TRBJ1-1, with D perhaps matching TRBD1 (5 bases). The CDR3 runs 16 residues. The V and J ends lost 5 bases and 1 base respectively, with 17 bases between them. Per the germline V gene, CDR1 is SNHLY and CDR2 is FYNNEI. The CDR3 bases are TGTGCCAGCAGTAGACCGGGGGGACTCGCGAACACTGAAGCTTTCTTT. Translating it yields CASSRPGGLANTEAFF.

This clone was recorded once. The chain is built from TRBV29-1 and TRBJ2-7; 9 bases map to TRBD1. Germline CDR1 and CDR2: SQVTM and ANQGSEA. The length of the CDR3 is 12 residues. The chain's CDR3 is CSATGGPYEQYF. The CDR3 coding sequence is TGCAGTGCTACAGGGGGCCCCTACGAGCAGTACTTC.

The rearrangement uses TRBV5-6 and TRBJ1-5; D is uncertain. Germline V gene lookup returns CDR1 SGHDT and CDR2 YYEEEE. V was shortened by 0 bases and J by 2 bases, with 12 bases between the two germline ends. The CDR3 has 16 amino acids. The CDR3, as DNA: TGTGCCAGCAGCTTGGGCGCGCTTGCCCGCAATCAGCCCCAGCATTTT. This encodes CASSLGALARNQPQHF.

The chain combines TRBV19 with TRBJ1-1; no firm D call. Germline CDR1 reads LNHDA; CDR2 reads SQIVND (reference sequence). Between the trimmed V and J ends, which lost 3 bases and 1 base, there was a span of 6 bases. This CDR3 spans 13 amino acids. The CDR3 reads CASSIYRNTEAFF. Written as DNA, the CDR3 is TGTGCCAGTAGTATTTATAGGAACACTGAAGCTTTCTTT.

This sequence joins TRBV2 and TRBJ2-3, with D perhaps TRBD1 (6 bases). Trimming removed 5 bases from V and 1 base from J, with 16 bases in between. Germline CDR1 is SNHLY and CDR2 is FYNNEI. The CDR3 length is 16 residues. The CDR3 here is CASSSNRARGTDTQYF. In nucleotides, the CDR3 is TGTGCCAGCAGTTCTAACAGGGCCCGGGGCACAGATACGCAGTATTTT.

This clone was picked up a small number of times. CDR3 in DNA: TGCGCCAGCAGCTTTGGACTAGCGGACACAGATACGCAGTATTTT. Amino acid sequence: CASSFGLADTDTQYF. This sequence joins TRBV5-1 and TRBJ2-3; 10 bases are a match to TRBD2. Per the germline V gene, CDR1 is SGHRS and CDR2 is YFSETQ. This CDR3 contains 15 residues. Trimming removed 2 bases from V and 2 bases from J; junction bases left unmatched: 2.

V and J are TRBV5-1 and TRBJ2-3; TRBD1 matches at 8 bases. V dropped 4 bases and J dropped 0; count of bases not matched to a gene: 7. CDR1 SGHRS and CDR2 YFSETQ come from the germline V gene. The CDR3 contains 16 residues. The CDR3 nucleotides read TGCGCCAGCAGCGTCGGGACAGGTCGGAGCACAGATACGCAGTATTTT. Translating it yields CASSVGTGRSTDTQYF.

This chain connects TRBV21-1 to TRBJ1-2; the D call of TRBD1 is as the table states it, not checked on the DNA. TRBV21-1 is annotated as a pseudogene. CDR3 length: 16 amino acids. CDR3 nucleotide sequence: TGTGCCAGCAGCCCTATTGGGGGACAGGGGATCTATGGCTACACCTTC. The encoded protein is CASSPIGGQGIYGYTF.

The chain links TRBV2 to TRBJ2-2; 7 bases are shared with TRBD1. J was trimmed by 6 bases and V by 6 bases; bases with no gene match: 10. Germline V gives CDR1 SNHLY, CDR2 FYNNEI. The CDR3 is 15 amino acids. CDR3 loop: CASRIQGMAAGELFF. CDR3 DNA sequence: TGTGCCAGCAGGATACAGGGGATGGCGGCCGGGGAGCTGTTTTTT.

V usage is TRBV27 and J usage is TRBJ2-7; TRBD2 matches at 12 bases. This CDR3 is 20 amino acids long. The J segment lost 2 bases and the V segment lost 4 bases, leaving 18 bases of the junction unmatched. Germline lookup yields CDR1 MNHEY and CDR2 SMNVEV (reference sequence). CDR3 sequence (DNA): TGTGCCAGCAGTTCTCCTGCCGAGACTAGCGGGAGTGCAGCCCCCTACGAGCAGTACTTC. Its protein product is CASSSPAETSGSAAPYEQYF.

The chain joins TRBV4-3 to TRBJ2-2, with 9 bases fitting TRBD1. CDR3 length equals 15 residues. The germline V gene encodes CDR1 LGHNA and CDR2 YSLEER. V trimming: 4 bases; J trimming: 4 bases; junction bases outside the gene matches: 4. The CDR3 reads CASSRQGVVTGELFF. CDR3 sequence (DNA): TGCGCCAGCAGCCGACAGGGGGTGGTCACCGGGGAGCTGTTTTTT.